This T cell receptor (beta chain) was documented in a study of cytomegalovirus exposure and HLA in healthy donors. Amplification used 60 Vbeta primers and 13 Jbeta primers. Data came from immunoSEQ multiplex PCR; TCRdb stores just in-frame clones and leaves some out. The sample lists around 120,000 clones, less than 80% seen once, with over 8.5% in the top ten. Points on this clone: The same CDR3 also results from other DNA sequences found in this sample.

V dropped 5 bases and J dropped 3 bases, with 7 bases sitting between them. Germline loops: CDR1 SQVTM, CDR2 ANQGSEA. The CDR3 consists of 12 residues. V gene TRBV29-1 combines with J gene TRBJ2-2, with D maybe TRBD1 (5 bases). The receptor was derived from a woman between 40 and 50 years old in good health and CMV-seropositive. The sequencing input was PBMCs. The CDR3 here is CSVIRDTGELFF. CDR3 coding DNA: TGCAGCGTTATCAGGGACACCGGGGAGCTGTTTTTT.